Each of the 14 T cell receptor beta chains below was sequenced from the same sample in a study of cytomegalovirus exposure and HLA in healthy donors. PCR involved 60 Vbeta and 13 Jbeta primers. Data came from immunoSEQ multiplex PCR; TCRdb stores just in-frame clones and leaves some out. The data show 100,000 or so clones, with around three quarters seen just once and under 5% held by the top ten. Sequenced: PBMCs. Source of these receptors: a female donor in good health and CMV-seropositive.

This clone appeared a few times. This sequence joins TRBV18 and TRBJ1-2; a weak D match, TRBD1 (5 bases). The CDR3 loop spans 13 amino acids. Germline CDR1 is KGHSH and CDR2 is LQKENI. V lost 6 bases to trimming and J lost 11 bases, with 19 bases between them. The CDR3 region is CASSPSDTIGYTF. CDR3 nucleotide sequence: TGTGCCAGCTCCCCATCGGACACCATCGGGTACACCTTC.

This clone has just a few counts. V and J are TRBV5-1 and TRBJ1-1; 7 bases line up with TRBD1. Germline assignment: CDR1 SGHRS and CDR2 YFSETQ. The CDR3 runs to 15 residues. The ends lost 1 base at V and 1 base at J; junction bases unmatched: 4. This chain's CDR3 is CASSLLSGGNTEAFF. In nucleotides, the CDR3 is TGCGCCAGCAGCTTGTTGTCAGGGGGGAACACTGAAGCTTTCTTT.

The rearrangement joins TRBV2 to TRBJ2-3; D is unresolved. Trimming stripped 4 bases from V and 0 bases from J, with 14 bases between. Germline lookup yields CDR1 SNHLY and CDR2 FYNNEI. The CDR3 runs 16 residues. For the CDR3, the DNA is TGTGCCAGCAGTGCCCGTATAAAATCTAGCACAGATACGCAGTATTTT. Translated, it gives CASSARIKSSTDTQYF.

The chain couples TRBV11-2 to TRBJ2-3; D remains ambiguous. The V and J ends lost 10 bases and 0 bases respectively, with 8 bases between them. In germline, CDR1 is SGHAT, CDR2 FQNNGV. This CDR3 region has 12 residues. The CDR3 loop is CAISSSTDTQYF. As DNA, the CDR3 is TGTGCCATCAGTTCTAGCACAGATACGCAGTATTTT.

The chain uses TRBV7-6 and TRBJ2-7; no clear D. The length of the CDR3 is 15 residues. Germline V CDR1 and CDR2: SGHVS, FNYEAQ. V was cut by 1 base and J by 1 base, with 11 bases left in between. CDR3 residues: CASSLGPVESYEQYF. In DNA, the CDR3 is TGTGCCAGCAGCTTAGGTCCGGTTGAGTCCTACGAGCAGTACTTC.

This clone was detected a few times. The chain employs TRBV19 and TRBJ2-1; the match to TRBD2 covers 9 bases. Per the germline V gene, CDR1 is LNHDA and CDR2 is SQIVND (reference sequence). The V segment lost 6 bases and the J segment 2 bases; nucleotides outside the gene matches: 8. This CDR3 is built from 16 residues. The CDR3 sequence: CASRETSGNPYNEQFF. CDR3 nucleotide sequence: TGTGCCAGTAGGGAGACTAGCGGAAACCCCTACAATGAGCAGTTCTTC.

This clone was seen just once. V and J are TRBV6-1 and TRBJ2-3, with 9 bases fitting TRBD2. Germline assignment: CDR1 MNHNS and CDR2 SASEGT. CDR3 length: 16 amino acids. Unmatched junction bases numbered 8, after V lost 2 bases and J lost 5 bases. The CDR3 DNA follows: TGTGCCAGCAGTGAACCCGGGCGGGGGGGCAGAGATACGCAGTATTTT. Translated: CASSEPGRGGRDTQYF.

This clone has just one count. The chain couples TRBV5-1 to TRBJ2-3, with no clear D. The CDR3 has 15 amino acids. Germline CDR1 is SGHRS and CDR2 is YFSETQ. The germline V and J ends were trimmed by 3 bases and 2 bases, with 13 bases remaining between them. The CDR3 bases are TGCGCCAGCAGCTACCCACGAGGCCCCACAGATACGCAGTATTTT. Protein sequence: CASSYPRGPTDTQYF.

The rearrangement uses TRBV18 and TRBJ2-7; 12 bases agree with TRBD2. Germline trimming cut 2 bases from V and 2 bases from J; bases unmatched to any gene: 4. CDR3 size: 16 residues. Per the germline V gene, CDR1 is KGHSH and CDR2 is LQKENI. The CDR3 nucleotides are TGTGCCAGCTCACCATCCGGGACTAGCGGGCCCTACGAGCAGTACTTC. This translates into CASSPSGTSGPYEQYF.

The genes are TRBV5-1 and TRBJ2-2, with TRBD1 matching over 8 bases. V lost 2 bases, J lost 5 bases, and 5 bases stayed unmatched. The CDR3 is 15 amino acids. From germline, CDR1 is SGHRS and CDR2 YFSETQ. The CDR3 DNA follows: TGCGCCAGCAGCTTCAGGGGGCCGGGGACCGGGGAGCTGTTTTTT. Its protein product is CASSFRGPGTGELFF.

The chain employs TRBV7-2 and TRBJ2-3; weak D call: TRBD1 (6 bases). CDR1 and CDR2 from the germline V gene are SGHTA and FQGNSA. The V and J ends lost 3 bases and 1 base respectively, with 14 bases between them. The CDR3 loop spans 16 amino acids. The CDR3 region is CASSLEGQLRTDTQYF. For the CDR3, the DNA is TGTGCCAGCAGCTTGGAAGGACAGCTACGCACAGATACGCAGTATTTT. The full variable domain, rest sourced from reference TRBV7-2 and TRBJ2-3, is GAGVSQSPSNKVTEKGKDVELRCDPISGHTALYWYRQSLGQGLEFLIYFQGNSAPDKSGLPSDRFSAERTGGSVSTLTIQRTQQEDSAVYLCASSLEGQLRTDTQYFGPGTRLTVL.

This clone came up a few times. This chain uses TRBV11-2 with TRBJ1-2; TRBD1 agrees at 7 bases. Germline V lookup: CDR1 SGHAT, CDR2 FQNNGV. This CDR3 contains 16 residues. Losses at the gene ends were 0 bases for V and 2 bases for J; bases not matched to a gene: 6. CDR3 DNA sequence: TGTGCCAGCAGCTTAGAACCAGGGACAGCGAACTATGGCTACACCTTC. Translated, it gives CASSLEPGTANYGYTF.

This chain uses TRBV5-6 with TRBJ2-2, with TRBD2 identical over 14 bases. This CDR3 region has 17 residues. The J segment lost 7 bases and the V segment lost 3 bases, leaving 8 bases of the junction unmatched. Germline V lookup: CDR1 SGHDT, CDR2 YYEEEE. In DNA form, the CDR3 reads TGTGCCAGCAGCTCTCGACTAGCGGGAGGGCCGGTCGGGGAGCTGTTTTTT. It codes for CASSSRLAGGPVGELFF.

The sample holds a few counts of this clone. The rearrangement joins TRBV27 to TRBJ1-4; D gene uncertain. Trimming left V 6 bases short and J 7 bases short, with 12 bases between. The CDR3 sequence is 13 residues long. The germline V gene encodes CDR1 MNHEY and CDR2 SMNVEV (reference sequence). CDR3 sequence reads: CASSQREGEKLFF. CDR3 DNA sequence: TGTGCCAGCAGCCAGAGGGAAGGTGAAAAACTGTTTTTT.